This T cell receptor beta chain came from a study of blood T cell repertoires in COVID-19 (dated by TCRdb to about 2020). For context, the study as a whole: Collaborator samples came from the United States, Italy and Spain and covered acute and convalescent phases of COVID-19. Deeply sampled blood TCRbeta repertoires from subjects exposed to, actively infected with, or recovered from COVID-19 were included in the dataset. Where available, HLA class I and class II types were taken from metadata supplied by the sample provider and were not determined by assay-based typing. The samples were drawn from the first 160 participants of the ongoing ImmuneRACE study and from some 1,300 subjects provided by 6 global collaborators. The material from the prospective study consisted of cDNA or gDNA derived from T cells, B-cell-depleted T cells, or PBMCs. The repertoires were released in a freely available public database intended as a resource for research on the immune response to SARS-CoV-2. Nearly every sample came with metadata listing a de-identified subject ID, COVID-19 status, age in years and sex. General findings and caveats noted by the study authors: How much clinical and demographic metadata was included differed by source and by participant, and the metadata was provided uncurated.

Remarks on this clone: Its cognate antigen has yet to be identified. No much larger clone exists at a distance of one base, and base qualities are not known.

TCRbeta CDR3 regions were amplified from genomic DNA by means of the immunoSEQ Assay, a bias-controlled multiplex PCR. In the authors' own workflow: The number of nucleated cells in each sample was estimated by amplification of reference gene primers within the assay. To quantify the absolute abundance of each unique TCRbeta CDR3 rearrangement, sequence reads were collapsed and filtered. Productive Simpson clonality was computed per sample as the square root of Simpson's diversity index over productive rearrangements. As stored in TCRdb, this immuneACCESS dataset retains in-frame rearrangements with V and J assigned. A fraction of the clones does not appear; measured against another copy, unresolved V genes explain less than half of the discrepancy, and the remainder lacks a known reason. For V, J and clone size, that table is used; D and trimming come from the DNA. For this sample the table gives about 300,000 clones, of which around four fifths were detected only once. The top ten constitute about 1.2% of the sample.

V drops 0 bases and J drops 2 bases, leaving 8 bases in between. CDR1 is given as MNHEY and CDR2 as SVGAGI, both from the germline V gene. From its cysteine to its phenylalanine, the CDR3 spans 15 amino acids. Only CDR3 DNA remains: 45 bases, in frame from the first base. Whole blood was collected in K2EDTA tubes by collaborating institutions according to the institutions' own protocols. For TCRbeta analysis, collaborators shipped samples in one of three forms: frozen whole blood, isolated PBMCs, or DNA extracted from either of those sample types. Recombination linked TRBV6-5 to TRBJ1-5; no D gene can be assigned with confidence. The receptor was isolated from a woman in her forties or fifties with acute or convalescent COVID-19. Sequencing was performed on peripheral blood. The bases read TGTGCCAGCAGTTACTCCACTAGCGGCAATCAGCCCCAGCATTTT. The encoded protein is CASSYSTSGNQPQHF.